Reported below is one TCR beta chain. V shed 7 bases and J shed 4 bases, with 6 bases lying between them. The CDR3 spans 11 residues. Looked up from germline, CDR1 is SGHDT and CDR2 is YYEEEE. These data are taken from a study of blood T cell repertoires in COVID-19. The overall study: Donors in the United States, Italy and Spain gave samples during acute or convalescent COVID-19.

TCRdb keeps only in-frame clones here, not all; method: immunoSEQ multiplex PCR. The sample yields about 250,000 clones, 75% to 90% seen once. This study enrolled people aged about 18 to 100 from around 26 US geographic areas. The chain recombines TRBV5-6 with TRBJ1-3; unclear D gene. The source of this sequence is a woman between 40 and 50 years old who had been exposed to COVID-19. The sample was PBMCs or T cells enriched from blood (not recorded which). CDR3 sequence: CASGGGNTIYF. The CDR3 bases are TGTGCCAGCGGAGGCGGAAACACCATATATTTT.